This TCR beta chain was identified during a study of blood T cell repertoires in COVID-19. This CDR3 is 14 amino acids long. The ends were cut back, 2 bases at V and 5 bases at J, with 13 bases in the middle. Germline V gene sequence: CDR1 ENHRY, CDR2 SYGVKD. Per the original data handling: Amplified reference gene primers provided the basis for estimating nucleated cell counts. Data came from immunoSEQ multiplex PCR; TCRdb stores just in-frame clones and leaves some out. V, J and clone size were drawn from that table, and D and trimming were deduced from the DNA. The sample shows about 150,000 clones, 65% to 90% of them seen only once.

The rearrangement joins TRBV10-3 to TRBJ2-7; tentatively, D is TRBD2 (6 bases). The clonotype was recovered from a woman aged 50 to 60 with acute or convalescent COVID-19. Material: peripheral blood. DNA of the CDR3: TGTGCCATCAGTGAGGGGGGACTGAGTGACGAGCAGTACTTC. Translation: CAISEGGLSDEQYF.